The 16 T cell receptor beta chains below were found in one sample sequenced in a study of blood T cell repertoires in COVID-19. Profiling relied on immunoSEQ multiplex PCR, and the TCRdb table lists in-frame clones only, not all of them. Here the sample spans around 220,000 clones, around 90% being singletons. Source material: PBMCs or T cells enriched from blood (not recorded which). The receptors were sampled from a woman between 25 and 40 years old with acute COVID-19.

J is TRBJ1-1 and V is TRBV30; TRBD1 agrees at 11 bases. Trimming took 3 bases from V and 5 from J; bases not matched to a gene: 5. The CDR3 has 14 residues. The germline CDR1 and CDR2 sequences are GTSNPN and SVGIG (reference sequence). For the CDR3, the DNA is TGTGCCTGGAGCAGGACAGGGGGCTTGACTGAAGCTTTCTTT. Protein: CAWSRTGGLTEAFF.

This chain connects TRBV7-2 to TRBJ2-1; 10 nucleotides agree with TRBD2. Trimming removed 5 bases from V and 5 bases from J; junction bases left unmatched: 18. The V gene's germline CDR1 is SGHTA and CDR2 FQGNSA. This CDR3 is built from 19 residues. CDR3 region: CASSLDRAASGRPNNEQFF. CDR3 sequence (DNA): TGTGCCAGCAGCCTCGACAGGGCAGCTAGCGGGAGACCCAACAATGAGCAGTTCTTC.

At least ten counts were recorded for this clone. The CDR3 DNA reads TGCGCCAGCAGCTTGTGGCAGGGCAAAGAGACCCAGTACTTC. Translating it yields CASSLWQGKETQYF. The chain uses TRBV5-1 and TRBJ2-5, with a tentative D call TRBD1 (5 bases). Germline V gene lookup returns CDR1 SGHRS and CDR2 YFSETQ. V shed 1 base and J shed 3 bases, with 10 bases lying between them. This CDR3 has 14 amino acids.

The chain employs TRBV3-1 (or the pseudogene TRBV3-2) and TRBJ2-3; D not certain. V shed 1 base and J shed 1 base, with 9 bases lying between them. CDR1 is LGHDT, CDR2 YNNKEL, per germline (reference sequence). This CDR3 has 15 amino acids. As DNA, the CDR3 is TGTGCCAGCAGCCAAGGTTTGCGGCGCACAGATACGCAGTATTTT. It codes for CASSQGLRRTDTQYF.

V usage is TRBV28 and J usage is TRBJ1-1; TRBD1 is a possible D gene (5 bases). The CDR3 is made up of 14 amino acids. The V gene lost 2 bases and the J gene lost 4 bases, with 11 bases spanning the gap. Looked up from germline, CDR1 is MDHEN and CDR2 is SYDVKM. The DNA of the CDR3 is TGTGCCAGCAGTTTAAAGGGGTCGGTCACTGAAGCTTTCTTT. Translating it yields CASSLKGSVTEAFF. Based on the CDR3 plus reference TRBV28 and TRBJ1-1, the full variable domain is DVKVTQSSRYLVKRTGEKVFLECVQDMDHENMFWYRQDPGLGLRLIYFSYDVKMKEKGDIPEGYSVSREKKERFSLILESASTNQTSMYLCASSLKGSVTEAFFGQGTRLTVV.

The CDR3 loop is CASSPESFRGLASGGQETQYF. The CDR3 coding sequence is TGTGCCAGCTCACCAGAATCCTTCCGCGGACTTGCTAGCGGGGGCCAAGAGACCCAGTACTTC. This chain links TRBV18 with TRBJ2-5; 10 bases are a match to TRBD2. J was trimmed by 1 base and V by 2 bases; bases with no gene match: 19. CDR1 and CDR2 from the germline V gene are KGHSH and LQKENI. The CDR3 runs 21 residues.

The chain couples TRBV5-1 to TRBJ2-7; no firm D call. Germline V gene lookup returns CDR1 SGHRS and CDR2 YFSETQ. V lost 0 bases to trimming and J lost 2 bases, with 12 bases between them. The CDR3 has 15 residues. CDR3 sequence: CASSLGWALAYEQYF. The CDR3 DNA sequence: TGCGCCAGCAGCTTGGGGTGGGCCCTCGCCTACGAGCAGTACTTC.

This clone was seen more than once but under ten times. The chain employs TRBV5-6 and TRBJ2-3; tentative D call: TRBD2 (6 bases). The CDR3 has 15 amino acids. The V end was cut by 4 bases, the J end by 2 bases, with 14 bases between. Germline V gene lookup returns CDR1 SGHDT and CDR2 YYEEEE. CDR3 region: CASSAGTRYTDTQYF. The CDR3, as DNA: TGTGCCAGCAGCGCCGGGACTCGCTACACAGATACGCAGTATTTT.

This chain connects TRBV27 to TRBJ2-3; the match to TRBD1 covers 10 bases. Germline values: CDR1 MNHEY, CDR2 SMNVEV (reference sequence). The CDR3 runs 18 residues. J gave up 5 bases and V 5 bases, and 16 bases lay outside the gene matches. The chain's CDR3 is CASSPNLNRQGAGDTQYF. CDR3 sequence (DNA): TGTGCCAGCAGTCCCAATCTCAACAGACAGGGGGCAGGAGATACGCAGTATTTT.

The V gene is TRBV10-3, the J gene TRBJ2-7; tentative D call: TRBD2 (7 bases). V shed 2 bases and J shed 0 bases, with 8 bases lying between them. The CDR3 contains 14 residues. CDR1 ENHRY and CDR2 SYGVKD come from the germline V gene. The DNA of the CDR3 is TGTGCCATCAGTGAGCGGGGGGCCTCCTACGAGCAGTACTTC. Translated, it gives CAISERGASYEQYF.

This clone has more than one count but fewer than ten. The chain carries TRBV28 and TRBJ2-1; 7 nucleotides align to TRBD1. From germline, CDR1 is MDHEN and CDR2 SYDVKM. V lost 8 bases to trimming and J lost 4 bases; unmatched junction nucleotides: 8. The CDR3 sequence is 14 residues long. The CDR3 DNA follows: TGTGCCAGCTCGGTAACAGGGGAATACAATGAGCAGTTCTTC. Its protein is CASSVTGEYNEQFF.

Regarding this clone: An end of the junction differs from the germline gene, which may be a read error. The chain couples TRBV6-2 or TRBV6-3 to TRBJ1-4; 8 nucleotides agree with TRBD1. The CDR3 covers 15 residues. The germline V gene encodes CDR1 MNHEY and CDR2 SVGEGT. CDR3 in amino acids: CASSSPDRVNGKLFF. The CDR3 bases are TGTGCCAGCAGTAGCCCGGACAGGGTAAATGGAAAACTGTTTTTT.

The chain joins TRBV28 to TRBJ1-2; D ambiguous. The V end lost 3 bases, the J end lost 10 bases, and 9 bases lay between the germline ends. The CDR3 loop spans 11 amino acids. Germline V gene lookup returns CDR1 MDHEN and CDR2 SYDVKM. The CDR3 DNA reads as TGTGCCAGCAGTTTGCGTCAGGCCTACACCTTC. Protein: CASSLRQAYTF.

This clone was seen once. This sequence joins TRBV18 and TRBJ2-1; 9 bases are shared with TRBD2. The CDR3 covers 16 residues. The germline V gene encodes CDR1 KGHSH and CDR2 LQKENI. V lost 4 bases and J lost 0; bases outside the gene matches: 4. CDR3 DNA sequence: TGTGCCAGCTCACAACTAGCGGGCCCCTCCTACAATGAGCAGTTCTTC. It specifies CASSQLAGPSYNEQFF.

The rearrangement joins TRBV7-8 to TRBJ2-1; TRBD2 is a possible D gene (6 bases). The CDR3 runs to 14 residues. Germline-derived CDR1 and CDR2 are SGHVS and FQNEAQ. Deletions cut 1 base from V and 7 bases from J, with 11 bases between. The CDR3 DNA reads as TGTGCCAGCAGCTTAGGGGGGGTTGTTAATGAGCAGTTCTTC. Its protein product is CASSLGGVVNEQFF.

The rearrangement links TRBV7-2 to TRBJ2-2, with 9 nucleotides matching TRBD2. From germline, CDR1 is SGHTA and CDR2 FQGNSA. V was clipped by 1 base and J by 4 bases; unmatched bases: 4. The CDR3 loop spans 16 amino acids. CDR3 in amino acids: CASSLGGSGGTGELFF. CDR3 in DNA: TGTGCCAGCAGCTTAGGTGGTAGCGGGGGCACCGGGGAGCTGTTTTTT.